This entry is about one T cell receptor beta chain. Its specificity is not known. The data originate from a study of somatic mutations in cytotoxic T cells in rheumatoid arthritis. Findings of the study overall: The CD8+ clonality of rheumatoid arthritis patients increased with age, whereas that of healthy controls did not.

There are 15 residues in the CDR3. Trimming took off 0 bases at V and 6 bases at J, with 11 bases between the two ends. CDR1 is ENHRY and CDR2 is SYGVKD in the germline V gene. Clones were sequenced by immunoSEQ multiplex PCR, and TCRdb holds only the in-frame ones, with some missing. The repertoire holds about 18,000 clones, with 65% to 80% as singletons. V usage is TRBV10-3 and J usage is TRBJ2-2; D not resolved. The clonotype comes from an adult with rheumatoid arthritis. Specimen: CD8+ T cells sorted from blood. Written as DNA, the CDR3 is TGTGCCATCAGTGAGTCGATTTCAGCTGCCGGGGAGCTGTTTTTT. Protein product: CAISESISAAGELFF.